This T cell receptor beta chain was identified in a study of cytomegalovirus exposure and HLA in healthy donors. It was with 60 Vbeta and 13 Jbeta primers that the PCR ran. Libraries were prepared by immunoSEQ multiplex PCR; TCRdb keeps only in-frame clonotypes and omits some of them. This table holds about 120,000 clones, around 81% found once. Healthy bone marrow donors made up the donor group. The source of this sequence is a woman between 40 and 55 years old in good health and CMV-seronegative. The sequencing input was PBMCs.

This chain's CDR3 is CASRRWGQSNTEAFF. The CDR3 coding sequence is TGTGCCAGCAGGAGGTGGGGACAGTCCAACACTGAAGCTTTCTTT. This rearrangement joins TRBV2 to TRBJ1-1; TRBD1 matches at 7 bases. Germline CDR1 and CDR2: SNHLY and FYNNEI. The junction had 9 bases not matched to a gene; V was cut back by 6 bases and J by 2 bases. The CDR3 loop spans 15 amino acids.